This entry concerns a single T cell receptor (beta chain). Its binding antigen is unknown. No base qualities exist here, and no much larger clone lies one base off it. TCRbeta CDR3 regions were amplified from genomic DNA by means of the immunoSEQ Assay, a bias-controlled multiplex PCR. The study's processing was this. The number of nucleated cells in each sample was estimated from the amplification of reference gene primers within the assay. To quantify the absolute abundance of each unique TCRbeta CDR3 rearrangement, sequence reads were collapsed and filtered. For each sample, productive Simpson clonality was calculated by taking the square root of Simpson's diversity index across productive rearrangements. Here the immuneACCESS table is served through TCRdb, limited to in-frame sequences with V and J called. Missing clones are a known gap in these copies; in checked studies unresolved V genes cover under half, and the rest lacks a known reason. That table is the source of V, J and clone size, and D and trimming were worked out from the DNA. The sample profile shows 30,000 or so clones; about 90% of them were found once. Around 0.55% of the sample is in the top ten clones.

The sample comes from a study of blood T cell repertoires in COVID-19 (dated by TCRdb to about 2020). About the study as a whole: Samples from collaborators originated in the United States, Italy and Spain and spanned both the acute and convalescent phases of COVID-19. Deeply sampled blood TCRbeta repertoires from subjects exposed to, actively infected with, or recovered from COVID-19 were included in the dataset. The prospective study material was composed of cDNA or gDNA derived from T cells, B-cell-depleted T cells, or PBMCs. A freely available public database, intended as a resource for researchers studying the immune response to SARS-CoV-2, is where the repertoires were released. Samples came from the ongoing ImmuneRACE study (first 160 participants) plus 1,254 subjects from 6 global collaborators. Where available, HLA class I and class II types were obtained from metadata supplied by the sample provider rather than from assay-based typing. The sample metadata nearly always contained a de-identified subject ID, COVID-19 status, age in years and sex.

Each collaborating institution followed its own protocols to collect whole blood in K2EDTA tubes. For TCRbeta analysis, collaborators shipped samples as frozen whole blood, isolated PBMCs, or DNA extracted from either of those sample types. Results and caveats for the whole study, not just this receptor: Clinical and demographic metadata were provided uncurated, with the amount varying by source and participant.

Input material: peripheral blood. The receptor's source is a woman aged 40 to 50 with active or convalescent COVID-19.

The CDR3 region: CASSLLAASSYEQYF. The DNA sequence is as follows: TGTGCCAGCAGCCTCCTAGCGGCTAGCTCCTACGAGCAGTACTTC. The rearrangement combines TRBV28 with TRBJ2-7; 7 central nucleotides agree with TRBD2. Including the terminal cysteine and phenylalanine, the CDR3 comprises 15 residues. The sequence is cut down to CDR3 DNA, 45 bases in frame from base 1. Based on the germline V gene, the CDR1 and CDR2 sequences are MDHEN and SYDVKM. Trimming takes 6 bases off V and 0 bases off J; junction bases not matched to a gene: 8.